The 26 T cell receptor beta chains presented below share a single source sample, sequenced in a study of CD8+CD57+ T cells in acquired aplastic anemia. An expansion of CD8+CD57+ cells by flow cytometry had been shown in patients chosen for sequencing. Genomic DNA, the template, was used for profiling of the TCR beta VDJ and CDR3. MiXCR, applied by TCRdb to the reads, yields one record per CDR3 protein. The profile shows about 470,000 distinct CDR3 sequences, roughly 34% of them singletons. Material: sorted CD4+, CD8+, or CD8+CD57+ T cells (not recorded which) from PBMCs. All receptors come from a human donor with aplastic anemia.

The sample holds many counts of this clonotype. This chain links TRBV20-1 with TRBJ2-7, with 7 bases matching TRBD2. Per the germline V gene, CDR1 is DFQATT and CDR2 is SNEGSKA (reference sequence). The CDR3 is 14 amino acids. Unmatched junction bases numbered 9, after V lost 7 bases and J lost 0 bases. As DNA, the CDR3 is TGCAGTGGCCAAGCAGGGACTACCTCCTACGAGCAGTACTTC. It is translated as CSGQAGTTSYEQYF.

The sample holds one count of this clonotype. The J gene is TRBJ2-3, the V gene TRBV12-5; D possibly corresponds to TRBD2 (5 bases). V lost 6 bases, J lost 4 bases, and 14 bases lay in between. Germline values: CDR1 LGHNT, CDR2 FRNRAP. The CDR3 loop spans 14 amino acids. For the CDR3, the DNA is TGTGCTAGTGGGGGAGTGTTGGCTGCAGATACGCAGTATTTT. Translating gives CASGGVLAADTQYF.

The sample holds a few counts of this clonotype. Relative to the germline gene, one junction end is altered; a read error may explain this. The chain carries TRBV10-3 and TRBJ2-7; TRBD2 is a possible D gene (5 bases). CDR3 size: 15 residues. Germline values: CDR1 ENHRY, CDR2 SYGVKD. The CDR3 is CASSSAVGVPGREYF. The CDR3, as DNA: TGTGCCAGCAGTTCGGCTGTTGGGGTCCCGGGAAGGGAGTACTTC.

This clonotype has at least ten counts. This chain links TRBV20-1 with TRBJ2-7; D is possibly TRBD1 or TRBD2 (5 bases each). CDR3 size: 14 residues. With 6 bases removed from V and 2 bases from J, the gap between germline ends came to 17 bases. Germline values: CDR1 DFQATT, CDR2 SNEGSKA (reference sequence). The CDR3 bases are TGCAGTGCACGACTAAGGGACCGTCCCTACGAGCAGTACTTC. It encodes CSARLRDRPYEQYF.

The chain has TRBV19 and TRBJ1-2, with D uncertain. Trimming cost V 7 bases and J 5 bases, with 8 bases left between them. Germline V lookup: CDR1 LNHDA, CDR2 SQIVND (reference sequence). The length of the CDR3 is 11 residues. CDR3 DNA: TGTGCCAGTATGTCAGTGTATGGCTACACCTTC. Translated, it gives CASMSVYGYTF.

This clonotype has at least ten counts. The rearrangement uses TRBV7-3 and TRBJ2-5; 10 positions match TRBD2. Germline CDR1 and CDR2: SGHTA and FQGTGA. The V gene end was trimmed by 8 bases and the J gene end by 3 bases; junction bases not matched to a gene: 3. The CDR3 is 13 amino acids. CDR3: CASGLAEEETQYF. The CDR3, as DNA: TGTGCCAGCGGACTAGCGGAAGAAGAGACCCAGTACTTC.

A word on this clonotype: Sequence at one end of the junction differs from germline and may be a read error. The chain employs TRBV15 and TRBJ2-7; 10 bases fit TRBD1. Per the germline V gene, CDR1 is LNHNV and CDR2 is YYDKDF (reference sequence). This CDR3 is 16 amino acids long. The CDR3 DNA is TGTGCCGCCAGCAGCTTGGCCGGGACAGGGGCGTGGGAGCAGTACTTC. This gives the protein CAASSLAGTGAWEQYF.

The chain couples TRBV25-1 to TRBJ1-2; D is ambiguous. V gave up 3 bases and J gave up 2 bases, with 13 bases separating them. CDR3 length: 15 residues. CDR1 and CDR2 (germline): MGHDK, SYGVNS. CDR3 nucleotides: TGTGCCAGCAGTGAGAGCCAAACCGGGAACTATGGCTACACCTTC. Residues: CASSESQTGNYGYTF.

The chain has TRBV24-1 and TRBJ2-5; D is uncertain. V dropped 5 bases and J dropped 7 bases, with 7 bases sitting between them. There are 11 residues in the CDR3. Germline lookup yields CDR1 KGHDR and CDR2 SFDVKD. This chain's CDR3 is CATSVYGTQYF. The CDR3 nucleotides are TGTGCCACCAGTGTTTACGGGACCCAGTACTTC.

The table lists this clonotype with many counts. The chain links TRBV7-2 to TRBJ2-7, with D uncertain. The V gene lost 5 bases and the J gene lost 4 bases, with 12 bases spanning the gap. Germline loops: CDR1 SGHTA, CDR2 FQGNSA. CDR3 length: 13 amino acids. The CDR3 DNA sequence: TGTGCCAGCAGCCCGCCCGGGCCGTACGAGCAGTACTTC. It translates to CASSPPGPYEQYF. The variable domain in full, with the rest retrieved from reference TRBV7-2 and TRBJ2-7, is GAGVSQSPSNKVTEKGKDVELRCDPISGHTALYWYRQSLGQGLEFLIYFQGNSAPDKSGLPSDRFSAERTGGSVSTLTIQRTQQEDSAVYLCASSPPGPYEQYFGPGTRLTVT.

A single count supports this clonotype. The chain has TRBV20-1 and TRBJ1-2, with 9 bases that match TRBD1. Germline CDR1 reads DFQATT; CDR2 reads SNEGSKA (reference sequence). This CDR3 is 13 amino acids long. With 5 bases clipped from V and 3 bases from J, the junction kept 4 bases outside the gene matches. The CDR3 nucleotides read TGCAGTGCTCCTGGGGACAGGGACTATGGCTACACCTTC. Translating gives CSAPGDRDYGYTF.

The sample holds many counts of this clonotype. The chain joins TRBV5-1 to TRBJ1-6, with no clear D. Trimming took 0 bases from V and 9 from J, leaving 10 bases between them. CDR1 and CDR2 from the germline V gene are SGHRS and YFSETQ. This CDR3 comprises 14 residues. CDR3 DNA sequence: TGCGCCAGCAGCTTGGCCCCCTTTGGTTCACCCCTCCACTTT. It specifies CASSLAPFGSPLHF.

This clonotype was observed at least ten times. This rearrangement joins TRBV19 to TRBJ1-1; D gene uncertain. V gave up 6 bases and J gave up 0 bases, with 11 bases separating them. The CDR3 covers 14 residues. The germline V gene has CDR1 LNHDA and CDR2 SQIVND (reference sequence). Here the CDR3 DNA reads TGTGCCAGTAGGCCAACAGACCTGAACACTGAAGCTTTCTTT. Translation gives CASRPTDLNTEAFF.

This clonotype has only one observation. The V gene is TRBV2, the J gene TRBJ1-5; weak D call: TRBD1 (5 bases). The germline V gene has CDR1 SNHLY and CDR2 FYNNEI. This CDR3 is 17 amino acids long. Trimming removed 9 bases at V and 7 bases at J, with 28 bases between. CDR3 nucleotides: TGTGCCAGTTCCCCCGCCACCAGTGATTTTGGGACCCAGCCCCAGCATTTT. Translation: CASSPATSDFGTQPQHF.

This chain links TRBV5-1 with TRBJ2-5; D is ambiguous. CDR1 SGHRS and CDR2 YFSETQ come from the germline V gene. The CDR3 is 13 residues long. The V end was cut by 9 bases, the J end by 7 bases, with 19 bases between. The CDR3 DNA sequence: TGCGCCACCCACGAGGAACCTGGAAGGACCCAGTACTTC. The encoded protein is CATHEEPGRTQYF.

A remark on this clonotype: This likely comes from a read error, as the CDR3 has no conserved phenylalanine or tryptophan at its end. The rearrangement joins TRBV29-1 to TRBJ2-7, with D tentatively TRBD1 (5 bases). V lost 4 bases and J lost 0, with 25 bases in between. Germline lookup yields CDR1 SQVTM and CDR2 ANQGSEA. This CDR3 comprises 18 residues. The CDR3 protein is CSVGVFSWGRESSYEQYS. Written as DNA, the CDR3 is TGCAGCGTTGGAGTTTTCTCCTGGGGCAGAGAAAGCTCCTACGAGCAGTACTCC.

This clonotype was found once. The chain recombines TRBV7-9 with TRBJ1-2, with 7 positions matching TRBD1. The CDR3 contains 13 residues. J lost 6 bases, V lost 5 bases, and 6 bases had no gene match. Germline V lookup: CDR1 SEHNR, CDR2 FQNEAQ (reference sequence). The CDR3 region is CASSEDRLNGYTF. The CDR3, as DNA: TGTGCCAGCAGCGAGGACAGGCTTAATGGCTACACCTTC.

This clonotype was recorded many times. J is TRBJ2-3 and V is TRBV20-1; weak D call: TRBD1 (6 bases). This CDR3 is built from 14 residues. Trimming shortened V by 3 bases and J by 4 bases, and 14 bases separated the two germline ends. CDR1 is DFQATT, CDR2 SNEGSKA, per germline (reference sequence). The CDR3: CSASRGGSADTQYF. In DNA form, the CDR3 reads TGCAGTGCTAGTCGAGGGGGAAGTGCAGATACGCAGTATTTT.

The chain has TRBV19 and TRBJ1-6, with D tentatively TRBD1 (6 bases). The germline gives CDR1 LNHDA, CDR2 SQIVND (reference sequence). The germline V and J ends were trimmed by 9 bases and 4 bases, with 16 bases remaining between them. The CDR3 sequence is 15 residues long. CDR3 residues: CASSPRQEYNSPLHF. CDR3 nucleotides: TGTGCCAGCAGCCCGAGACAGGAGTATAATTCACCCCTCCACTTT.

The sample holds many counts of this clonotype. The chain joins TRBV29-1 to TRBJ2-5, with 8 positions matching TRBD1. Unmatched junction bases numbered 3, after V lost 0 bases and J lost 3 bases. This CDR3 region has 14 residues. In germline, CDR1 is SQVTM, CDR2 ANQGSEA. CDR3 sequence: CSVEDDRGEETQYF. The CDR3 DNA sequence: TGCAGCGTTGAAGACGACAGGGGCGAAGAGACCCAGTACTTC. Complete variable domain (other parts from reference TRBV29-1 and TRBJ2-5): SAVISQKPSRDICQRGTSLTIQCQVDSQVTMMFWYRQQPGQSLTLIATANQGSEATYESGFVIDKFPISRPNLTFSTLTVSNMSPEDSSIYLCSVEDDRGEETQYFGPGTRLLVL.

The chain is built from TRBV7-9 and TRBJ2-5, with 11 nucleotides matching TRBD2. The CDR3 is made up of 14 amino acids. In germline, CDR1 is SEHNR, CDR2 FQNEAQ (reference sequence). The ends lost 1 base at V and 5 bases at J; junction bases unmatched: 0. Here the CDR3 reads CASSLGLAGETQYF. CDR3 nucleotide sequence: TGTGCCAGCAGCTTAGGACTAGCGGGGGAGACCCAGTACTTC.

The chain is built from TRBV10-3 and TRBJ2-1; D call uncertain. This CDR3 has 13 amino acids. Germline-derived CDR1 and CDR2 are ENHRY and SYGVKD. V was pared by 6 bases and J by 8 bases, with 14 bases between. The CDR3 DNA reads as TGTGCCATCAGGCCCCCTTCGGTGGATGAGCAGTTCTTC. Amino acids: CAIRPPSVDEQFF.

The chain joins TRBV4-1 to TRBJ2-3; D unresolved. The CDR3 has 14 residues. Germline V gives CDR1 MGHRA, CDR2 YSYEKL. V was cut by 0 bases and J by 0 bases, with 4 bases left in between. The CDR3 DNA reads as TGCGCCAGCAGCCAAGACGGGAGCACAGATACGCAGTATTTT. It is translated as CASSQDGSTDTQYF.

This clonotype has a handful of counts. The V call is TRBV6-1, the J call TRBJ1-1, with no clear D. This CDR3 is built from 16 residues. From germline, CDR1 is MNHNS and CDR2 SASEGT. Trimming cost V 5 bases and J 5 bases, with 21 bases left between them. The CDR3 sequence: CASSLSARSFGTEAFF. In DNA form, the CDR3 reads TGTGCCAGCAGTCTCTCCGCCCGGTCCTTCGGGACTGAAGCTTTCTTT.

For the CDR3, the DNA is TGTGCCTGGATATCAGGGTTTACAGATACGCAGTATTTT. This translates into CAWISGFTDTQYF. The J gene is TRBJ2-3, the V gene TRBV30, with D possibly being TRBD1 (5 bases). The V end lost 4 bases, the J end lost 3 bases, and 11 bases lay between the germline ends. Germline values: CDR1 GTSNPN, CDR2 SVGIG (reference sequence). The CDR3 spans 13 residues. The full variable domain, rest sourced from reference TRBV30 and TRBJ2-3, is SQTIHQWPATLVQPVGSPLSLECTVEGTSNPNLYWYRQAAGRGLQLLFYSVGIGQISSEVPQNLSASRPQDRQFILSSKKLLLSDSGFYLCAWISGFTDTQYFGPGTRLTVL.

With regard to this clonotype: One junction end does not reproduce the germline sequence, and a read error may be involved. The chain joins TRBV11-2 to TRBJ2-7; 15 bases fit TRBD2. Germline assignment: CDR1 SGHAT and CDR2 FQNNGV. This CDR3 is 16 amino acids long. The CDR3 here is CANSSRTSGGAYEQYF. The CDR3 bases are TGTGCCAACAGCTCGCGGACTAGCGGGGGGGCGTACGAGCAGTACTTC.